One and the same sample provided the 16 T cell receptor beta chains below, sequenced in a study of blood T cell repertoires in COVID-19. Profiled with immunoSEQ multiplex PCR; TCRdb holds only in-frame clones, not every one. The data contain more than 110,000 clones, roughly four fifths of them seen just once; the ten biggest clones take up under 15%. Sequencing was performed on peripheral blood. These receptors were collected from a man at least 80 years old with acute or convalescent COVID-19.

V and J are TRBV28 and TRBJ2-1, with D possibly matching TRBD2 (6 bases). The CDR3 has 15 residues. The V gene lost 5 bases and the J gene lost 3 bases, with 14 bases spanning the gap. Germline CDR1 and CDR2: MDHEN and SYDVKM. CDR3 protein: CASSPTWGDYNEQFF. In nucleotides, the CDR3 is TGTGCCAGCAGTCCCACCTGGGGGGACTACAATGAGCAGTTCTTC.

The chain links TRBV12-5 to TRBJ1-5; no definite D call. The germline V gene has CDR1 LGHNT and CDR2 FRNRAP. Deletions cut 6 bases from V and 4 bases from J, with 22 bases between. This CDR3 comprises 17 residues. Written as DNA, the CDR3 is TGTGCTAGTGGATTAATTTTTCGCGGTCGCTCAAATCAGCCCCAGCATTTT. As protein: CASGLIFRGRSNQPQHF.

V gene TRBV7-2 combines with J gene TRBJ2-5, with D maybe TRBD2 (5 bases). This CDR3 has 15 residues. Germline CDR1 is SGHTA and CDR2 is FQGNSA. Deletions cut 7 bases from V and 2 bases from J, with 17 bases between. CDR3 in DNA: TGTGCCAGCACCCCCGATTTAGCGATTCAAGAGACCCAGTACTTC. It translates to CASTPDLAIQETQYF. Variable domain in full (rest from reference TRBV7-2 and TRBJ2-5): GAGVSQSPSNKVTEKGKDVELRCDPISGHTALYWYRQSLGQGLEFLIYFQGNSAPDKSGLPSDRFSAERTGGSVSTLTIQRTQQEDSAVYLCASTPDLAIQETQYFGPGTRLLVL.

The chain carries TRBV4-1 and TRBJ2-7; the D is unclear. Germline assignment: CDR1 MGHRA and CDR2 YSYEKL. V lost 1 base and J 3 bases, leaving 7 bases between the germline ends. The CDR3 spans 13 residues. This CDR3 reads CASSQVTNYEQYF. CDR3 bases: TGCGCCAGCAGCCAAGTTACAAACTACGAGCAGTACTTC.

The J gene is TRBJ1-6, the V gene TRBV7-2; a weak D match, TRBD1 (5 bases). Germline loops: CDR1 SGHTA, CDR2 FQGNSA. This CDR3 contains 13 residues. Trimming cost V 5 bases and J 14 bases, with 16 bases left between them. The CDR3 here is CASSPNLRQTLHF. CDR3 nucleotide sequence: TGTGCCAGCAGCCCCAATCTGAGACAGACCCTCCACTTT.

In this sample, this clone turned up once. The gene calls are TRBV19 and TRBJ2-1, with 12 bases identical to TRBD2. CDR3 length: 15 residues. Trimming at V came to 5 bases and at J to 7 bases, leaving 6 bases not matched to a gene. Germline CDR1 LNHDA, CDR2 SQIVND (reference sequence). DNA for the CDR3: TGTGCCAGTAGTGACCTAGCGGGGGGGACGAATGAGCAGTTCTTC. Translating gives CASSDLAGGTNEQFF. Full variable domain (missing parts from reference TRBV19 and TRBJ2-1): DGGITQSPKYLFRKEGQNVTLSCEQNLNHDAMYWYRQDPGQGLRLIYYSQIVNDFQKGDIAEGYSVSREKKESFPLTVTSAQKNPTAFYLCASSDLAGGTNEQFFGPGTRLTVL.

Note on this clone: A read error may produce the germline difference seen at one junction end. V usage is TRBV2 and J usage is TRBJ2-4; weak D call: TRBD2 (5 bases). Germline CDR1 and CDR2: SNHLY and FYNNEI. The CDR3 is 11 amino acids. CDR3 in DNA: TGTGCCAGCAGTGGGGGAGAGGTTGAGTTCTTC. Translating gives CASSGGEVEFF.

The chain couples TRBV10-3 to TRBJ1-1, with D hard to call. The germline V and J ends were trimmed by 4 bases and 4 bases, with 19 bases remaining between them. Germline assignment: CDR1 ENHRY and CDR2 SYGVKD. The CDR3 sequence is 16 residues long. Here the CDR3 DNA reads TGTGCCATCAGTGTAAGCGACGGGCGCCGGGGCACTGAAGCTTTCTTT. Encoded protein: CAISVSDGRRGTEAFF.

CDR3 coding DNA: TGCAGTGCTAGTTCCCTCAGGGAACTGAACACTGAAGCTTTCTTT. This sequence encodes CSASSLRELNTEAFF. The chain is built from TRBV20-1 and TRBJ1-1; possibly TRBD1 for D (5 bases). This CDR3 is 15 amino acids long. Germline CDR1 DFQATT, CDR2 SNEGSKA (reference sequence). V was pared by 3 bases and J by 0 bases, with 14 bases between.

The rearrangement links TRBV28 to TRBJ2-7, with 11 bases lining up with TRBD2. The CDR3 has 14 residues. V was pared by 5 bases and J by 2 bases, with 2 bases of the junction left unmatched. Germline V lookup: CDR1 MDHEN, CDR2 SYDVKM. The CDR3 DNA reads TGTGCCAGCAGTATAGCGGGGGGGCCCTACGAGCAGTACTTC. Protein product: CASSIAGGPYEQYF.

The gene calls are TRBV5-6 and TRBJ2-2, with a tentative D call TRBD2 (6 bases). V shed 4 bases and J shed 4 bases, with 11 bases lying between them. The germline V gene encodes CDR1 SGHDT and CDR2 YYEEEE. CDR3 size: 14 residues. CDR3 nucleotide sequence: TGTGCCAGCAGCGGGAACGGGGGCACCGGGGAGCTGTTTTTT. Its protein product is CASSGNGGTGELFF.

A remark on this clone: An end of the junction differs from the germline gene, which may be a read error. This chain joins TRBV5-8 and TRBJ2-2; tentative D call: TRBD1 (6 bases). Germline CDR1 SGHTS, CDR2 YDEGEE. CDR3 size: 14 residues. The CDR3 DNA reads TGTGCCAGCACCTTGACAGGGAACACCGGGGAGCTGTTTTTT. Amino acids: CASTLTGNTGELFF.

The V call is TRBV6-5, the J call TRBJ1-5; possible D gene TRBD1, 6 bases. The CDR3 is made up of 14 amino acids. CDR1 MNHEY and CDR2 SVGAGI come from the germline V gene. V lost 6 bases and J 5 bases, leaving 14 bases between the germline ends. In DNA form, the CDR3 reads TGTGCCAGCAGGACGGACAGCAGGGATCAGCCCCAGCATTTT. Its protein is CASRTDSRDQPQHF.

On this clone itself: The sample carries other DNA sequences with the same CDR3. V gene TRBV6-1 combines with J gene TRBJ2-2; no reliable D call. Per the germline V gene, CDR1 is MNHNS and CDR2 is SASEGT. This CDR3 comprises 13 residues. Trimming cost V 3 bases and J 1 base, with 3 bases left between them. The CDR3 spells CASSDRNTGELFF. CDR3 coding DNA: TGTGCCAGCAGTGACCGGAACACCGGGGAGCTGTTTTTT.

The CDR3 sequence: CASSVGENTEAFF. As DNA, the CDR3 is TGTGCCAGCAGCGTAGGAGAGAACACTGAAGCTTTCTTT. The chain combines TRBV9 with TRBJ1-1; D ambiguous. From germline, CDR1 is SGDLS and CDR2 YYNGEE. The CDR3 length is 13 residues. Trimming stripped 0 bases from V and 1 base from J, with 4 bases between.

The V gene is TRBV7-9, the J gene TRBJ2-7; 7 nucleotides align to TRBD1. This CDR3 spans 15 amino acids. Germline lookup yields CDR1 SEHNR and CDR2 FQNEAQ (reference sequence). Trimming took 4 bases from V and 4 from J; bases not matched to a gene: 10. Here the CDR3 DNA reads TGTGCCAGCAGCTCCCCCCGGGGACAGCTTTACGAGCAGTACTTC. Encoded protein: CASSSPRGQLYEQYF.